Following are 18 T cell receptor beta chains from one sample sequenced in a study of T cell repertoires in cytomegalovirus infection. TCRdb analysed the reads with MiXCR anew, one entry per CDR3 protein. The data hold roughly 700,000 distinct CDR3 sequences, with roughly 33% observed a single time. No cognate antigen is known for these TCRs. This specimen consisted of cultured PBMCs, obtained from culture after CMV antigen stimulation. These receptors all come from a human donor in good health (CMV status not recorded). Some clones in this sample may be carry-over from other donors' samples.

This clonotype turned up a few times. The V and J genes are TRBV18 and TRBJ1-1, with TRBD1 identical over 10 bases. This CDR3 has 14 amino acids. Germline CDR1 reads KGHSH; CDR2 reads LQKENI. The J segment lost 3 bases and the V segment lost 3 bases, leaving 1 base of the junction unmatched. DNA of the CDR3: TGTGCCAGCTCACCCGGGACAGGGGACACTGAAGCTTTCTTT. Translation: CASSPGTGDTEAFF.

The chain combines TRBV19 with TRBJ1-2; D ambiguous. Per germline, CDR1 LNHDA and CDR2 SQIVND (reference sequence). V was shortened by 3 bases and J by 5 bases, with 7 bases between the two germline ends. This CDR3 has 12 residues. The CDR3 nucleotides are TGTGCCAGTAGTATCGTAGGTTATGGCTACACCTTC. It yields the protein CASSIVGYGYTF.

The gene calls are TRBV10-3 and TRBJ2-1, with 9 bases aligning to TRBD1. The germline V gene encodes CDR1 ENHRY and CDR2 SYGVKD. Trimming took 7 bases from V and 5 from J; bases not matched to a gene: 6. CDR3 length: 14 amino acids. CDR3 bases: TGTGCCATCACTCCGGGACAGGGAGACAATGAGCAGTTCTTC. This translates into CAITPGQGDNEQFF.

This clonotype has more than one count but fewer than ten. This rearrangement joins TRBV7-6 to TRBJ2-7; no clear D. Trimming left V 1 base short and J 4 bases short, with 11 bases between. The CDR3 runs to 14 residues. CDR1 is SGHVS and CDR2 is FNYEAQ in the germline V gene. DNA for the CDR3: TGTGCCAGCAGCTTAGGGTCTTACCTATACGAGCAGTACTTC. Encoded protein: CASSLGSYLYEQYF.

The chain combines TRBV7-8 with TRBJ2-3, with D possibly being TRBD2 (5 bases). V lost 5 bases and J lost 0, with 12 bases in between. The CDR3 runs 15 residues. Germline CDR1 is SGHVS and CDR2 is FQNEAQ. Here the CDR3 DNA reads TGTGCCAGCAGCACCCGGAGAGGGAGCACAGATACGCAGTATTTT. This translates into CASSTRRGSTDTQYF.

The rearrangement links TRBV6-2 or TRBV6-3 to TRBJ1-3; D is uncertain. V was pared by 2 bases and J by 2 bases, with 10 bases between. There are 15 residues in the CDR3. Germline V CDR1 and CDR2: MNHEY, SVGEGT. The CDR3 here is CASSYRLRTGNTIYF. DNA of the CDR3: TGTGCCAGCAGTTACCGTCTCAGGACTGGAAACACCATATATTTT.

The table lists this clonotype with a few counts. The chain joins TRBV19 to TRBJ2-3; 7 nucleotides agree with TRBD2. Germline assignment: CDR1 LNHDA and CDR2 SQIVND (reference sequence). This CDR3 region has 16 residues. Trimming at V came to 4 bases and at J to 3 bases, leaving 10 bases not matched to a gene. CDR3 DNA: TGTGCCAGTAGTAAAGTCCGCGGGAGTGGAACAGATACGCAGTATTTT. It is translated as CASSKVRGSGTDTQYF. Full variable domain (missing parts from reference TRBV19 and TRBJ2-3): DGGITQSPKYLFRKEGQNVTLSCEQNLNHDAMYWYRQDPGQGLRLIYYSQIVNDFQKGDIAEGYSVSREKKESFPLTVTSAQKNPTAFYLCASSKVRGSGTDTQYFGPGTRLTVL.

This clonotype is a singleton in its sample. V is TRBV7-9 and J is TRBJ2-5; TRBD1 agrees at 8 bases. The V gene's germline CDR1 is SEHNR and CDR2 FQNEAQ (reference sequence). Trimming took 1 base from V and 5 from J; bases not matched to a gene: 6. There are 15 residues in the CDR3. Written as DNA, the CDR3 is TGTGCCAGCAGCTTAGGGGGGCAGGGGGCTGAGACCCAGTACTTC. This translates into CASSLGGQGAETQYF.

In regard to this clonotype: Relative to the germline gene, one junction end is altered; a read error may explain this. The chain links TRBV7-9 to TRBJ1-1, with a tentative D call TRBD1 (5 bases). CDR1 is SEHNR, CDR2 FQNEAQ, per germline (reference sequence). This CDR3 region has 21 residues. The chain's CDR3 is CASGLPPTRLETDTMNTEAFF. The CDR3 DNA sequence: TGTGCCAGCGGCTTGCCCCCGACCCGCCTCGAGACAGATACTATGAACACTGAAGCTTTCTTT.

CDR3 coding DNA: TGTGCCAGCAGTTACTCAAGGCGCGTCAGAAACATTCAGTACTTC. Its protein product is CASSYSRRVRNIQYF. The gene calls are TRBV6-5 and TRBJ2-4; no reliable D call. Germline V gene sequence: CDR1 MNHEY, CDR2 SVGAGI. This CDR3 spans 15 amino acids. Trimming took 0 bases from V and 6 from J, leaving 12 bases between them.

The chain carries TRBV6-5 and TRBJ1-6; 9 positions agree with TRBD1. The germline gives CDR1 MNHEY, CDR2 SVGAGI. The V and J ends lost 8 bases and 7 bases, in that order; junction bases with no gene match: 6. CDR3 length: 14 residues. The CDR3 region is CASGRTGDNSPLHF. The CDR3 nucleotides read TGTGCCAGCGGGCGGACAGGGGACAATTCACCCCTCCACTTT.

The chain carries TRBV6-5 and TRBJ1-6, with D unresolved. The V gene lost 2 bases and the J gene lost 10 bases, with 6 bases spanning the gap. This CDR3 comprises 12 residues. In germline, CDR1 is MNHEY, CDR2 SVGAGI. The CDR3: CASSYGASPLHF. For the CDR3, the DNA is TGTGCCAGCAGTTACGGAGCATCACCCCTCCACTTT.

This clonotype was counted between two and nine times. The chain combines TRBV7-2 with TRBJ2-2; 10 bases are shared with TRBD2. With 4 bases clipped from V and 5 bases from J, the junction kept 7 bases outside the gene matches. The CDR3 runs 16 residues. Germline V gene data show CDR1 as SGHTA and CDR2 as FQGNSA. The CDR3 here is CASSYTSGDWTGELFF. In DNA, the CDR3 is TGTGCCAGCAGCTATACTAGCGGGGATTGGACCGGGGAGCTGTTTTTT.

This clonotype was observed many times. V usage is TRBV7-3 and J usage is TRBJ2-1; TRBD2 matches 8 bases. This CDR3 has 15 amino acids. Per the germline V gene, CDR1 is SGHTA and CDR2 is FQGTGA. J was trimmed by 9 bases and V by 1 base; bases with no gene match: 8. The CDR3 is CASSLNRLATGEQFF. As DNA, the CDR3 is TGTGCCAGCAGCTTAAATCGACTAGCGACAGGTGAGCAGTTCTTC.

The genes are TRBV4-2 and TRBJ2-1; tentatively, D is TRBD1 (6 bases). Trimming removed 5 bases at V and 5 bases at J, with 16 bases between. Germline values: CDR1 LGHNA, CDR2 YNFKEQ. The CDR3 runs to 15 residues. The CDR3 region is CASSMSSGTNNEQFF. In DNA form, the CDR3 reads TGTGCCAGCAGCATGTCCTCGGGGACAAACAATGAGCAGTTCTTC.

The chain employs TRBV15 and TRBJ2-1, with 10 bases identical to TRBD2. The germline V gene has CDR1 LNHNV and CDR2 YYDKDF (reference sequence). The J segment lost 12 bases and the V segment lost 0 bases, leaving 11 bases of the junction unmatched. CDR3 length: 16 amino acids. The CDR3 nucleotides read TGTGCCACCAGCAGAGATACCGGACTAGCGGAGGGGTGGCAGTTCTTC. Translation gives CATSRDTGLAEGWQFF.

The CDR3 region is CASNPSGTYEQYF. The CDR3 DNA is TGTGCCAGTAATCCTAGCGGGACGTACGAGCAGTACTTC. The chain joins TRBV19 to TRBJ2-7; 9 positions match TRBD2. CDR1 is LNHDA, CDR2 SQIVND, per germline (reference sequence). V was pared by 7 bases and J by 4 bases, with 5 bases of the junction left unmatched. The CDR3 consists of 13 residues.

The table lists this clonotype with a count of one. V gene TRBV19 combines with J gene TRBJ2-2, with D tentatively TRBD1 (5 bases). The ends were cut back, 0 bases at V and 5 bases at J, with 7 bases in the middle. Germline V gene lookup returns CDR1 LNHDA and CDR2 SQIVND (reference sequence). The CDR3 is 14 residues long. The CDR3 spells CASSIDRATGELFF. The CDR3 DNA reads TGTGCCAGTAGTATAGACAGGGCAACCGGGGAGCTGTTTTTT.